These 13 T cell receptor beta chains were all obtained from the same sample, sequenced in a study of lymphopenia after photon versus proton radiotherapy. Measured with immunoSEQ multiplex PCR; TCRdb has only the in-frame clones, and not every one. The sample includes more than 35,000 clones, over 65% seen only once; the top ten take under 3.5%. Sequences were derived from peripheral blood, sampled from a patient treated with photon-based radiotherapy. Receptors were obtained from a man aged 45 to 65 with gastric cancer.

V usage is TRBV11-3 and J usage is TRBJ2-3; possible D gene TRBD2, 6 bases. The germline CDR1 and CDR2 sequences are SGHNT and YENEEA. V lost 4 bases, J lost 3 bases, and 17 bases lay in between. The CDR3 is 16 amino acids. The CDR3 sequence: CASSYGGAVGTDTQYF. The DNA for the CDR3 is TGTGCCAGCAGCTACGGAGGGGCCGTTGGGACAGATACGCAGTATTTT.

The CDR3 reads CASSSRRIISSYEQYF. The CDR3 region has the DNA TGTGCCAGCAGCTCGAGGCGGATAATAAGCTCCTACGAGCAGTACTTC. The chain uses TRBV5-6 and TRBJ2-5; unclear D gene. The end of the DNA aligns better with TRBJ2-7, so the J call may be wrong. The CDR3 loop spans 16 amino acids. Germline V gives CDR1 SGHDT, CDR2 YYEEEE.

The V call is TRBV7-4, the J call TRBJ1-2; 7 bases agree with TRBD1. The V segment lost 1 base and the J segment 6 bases; nucleotides outside the gene matches: 11. In germline, CDR1 is SGHVT, CDR2 SQSDAQ. The CDR3 sequence is 16 residues long. CDR3 sequence (DNA): TGTGCCAGCAGCTTAGGGCGGAGGGGGCCAGGGCATGGCTACACCTTC. Translation: CASSLGRRGPGHGYTF.

The chain recombines TRBV18 with TRBJ2-7; D possibly corresponds to TRBD1 (6 bases). CDR3 length: 13 amino acids. V was shortened by 8 bases and J by 6 bases, with 17 bases between the two germline ends. From germline, CDR1 is KGHSH and CDR2 LQKENI. CDR3 in amino acids: CASARTEGPEQYF. In DNA, the CDR3 is TGTGCCAGCGCCCGGACAGAAGGTCCCGAGCAGTACTTC.

This chain connects TRBV28 to TRBJ2-2, with 13 bases lining up with TRBD2. CDR3 size: 15 residues. Germline lookup yields CDR1 MDHEN and CDR2 SYDVKM. The junction had 1 base not matched to a gene; V was cut back by 5 bases and J by 4 bases. The CDR3 sequence is CASSTSGRGTGELFF. In nucleotides, the CDR3 is TGTGCCAGCAGTACTAGCGGGAGGGGCACCGGGGAGCTGTTTTTT.

The V and J genes are TRBV19 and TRBJ2-1, with TRBD2 matching over 10 bases. Trimming at V came to 1 base and at J to 6 bases, leaving 6 bases not matched to a gene. Germline CDR1 LNHDA, CDR2 SQIVND (reference sequence). The CDR3 length is 16 residues. CDR3 coding DNA: TGTGCCAGTAGTATAGCGCAGGGACTAGCGTCCAATGAGCAGTTCTTC. Translation gives CASSIAQGLASNEQFF.

V usage is TRBV4-1 and J usage is TRBJ1-1; perhaps TRBD1 as D (5 bases). CDR3 length: 13 residues. The V gene's germline CDR1 is MGHRA and CDR2 YSYEKL. The V and J ends lost 0 bases and 11 bases respectively, with 13 bases between them. The CDR3 reads CASSQERGLGAFF. CDR3 DNA: TGCGCCAGCAGCCAAGAAAGGGGCCTGGGGGCTTTCTTT.

The chain recombines TRBV7-9 with TRBJ2-7; D is possibly TRBD2 (6 bases). Germline CDR1 SEHNR, CDR2 FQNEAQ (reference sequence). The CDR3 runs 12 residues. In nucleotides, the CDR3 is TGTGCGGGGGGAGGTAGCTCCTACGAGCAGTACTTC. Protein sequence: CAGGGSSYEQYF.

The gene calls are TRBV30 and TRBJ2-3; D is uncertain. Germline V gene sequence: CDR1 GTSNPN, CDR2 SVGIG (reference sequence). V lost 7 bases and J 0 bases, leaving 11 bases between the germline ends. The CDR3 is 13 amino acids. Here the CDR3 DNA reads TGTGCCTTACAGCATACTAGCACAGATACGCAGTATTTT. Translating gives CALQHTSTDTQYF.

This clone came up once. The V gene is TRBV4-2, the J gene TRBJ1-2; 8 nucleotides line up with TRBD1. The V segment lost 4 bases and the J segment 1 base; nucleotides outside the gene matches: 5. CDR1 LGHNA and CDR2 YNFKEQ come from the germline V gene. The CDR3 extends over 15 amino acids. The CDR3 spells CASSRGQGVNYGYTF. The CDR3 nucleotides read TGTGCCAGCAGCCGCGGACAGGGTGTTAACTATGGCTACACCTTC.

This clone has just a few counts. CDR3 bases: TGTGCCAGCAGCCCGACTAGCGGGAGGACAGATACGCAGTATTTT. It specifies CASSPTSGRTDTQYF. The chain is built from TRBV5-4 and TRBJ2-3; 13 bases fit TRBD2. Germline V gives CDR1 SGHNT, CDR2 YYREEE (reference sequence). This CDR3 has 15 residues. The V and J ends lost 4 bases and 3 bases, in that order; junction bases with no gene match: 2.

V is TRBV27 and J is TRBJ2-1, with 12 bases fitting TRBD2. The germline V gene has CDR1 MNHEY and CDR2 SMNVEV (reference sequence). CDR3 size: 15 residues. V lost 3 bases, J lost 4 bases, and 1 base stayed unmatched. The CDR3 DNA follows: TGTGCCAGCAGTTTCGGACTAGCGGGGTACAATGAGCAGTTCTTC. Translating gives CASSFGLAGYNEQFF.

CDR3 sequence (DNA): TGTGCCAGCTCACCAGGCGGAGTTCCTTACAATGAGCAGTTCTTC. This gives the protein CASSPGGVPYNEQFF. This chain uses TRBV18 with TRBJ2-1, with D unclear. The CDR3 has 15 residues. Germline V gene data show CDR1 as KGHSH and CDR2 as LQKENI. Trimming stripped 2 bases from V and 4 bases from J, with 12 bases between.